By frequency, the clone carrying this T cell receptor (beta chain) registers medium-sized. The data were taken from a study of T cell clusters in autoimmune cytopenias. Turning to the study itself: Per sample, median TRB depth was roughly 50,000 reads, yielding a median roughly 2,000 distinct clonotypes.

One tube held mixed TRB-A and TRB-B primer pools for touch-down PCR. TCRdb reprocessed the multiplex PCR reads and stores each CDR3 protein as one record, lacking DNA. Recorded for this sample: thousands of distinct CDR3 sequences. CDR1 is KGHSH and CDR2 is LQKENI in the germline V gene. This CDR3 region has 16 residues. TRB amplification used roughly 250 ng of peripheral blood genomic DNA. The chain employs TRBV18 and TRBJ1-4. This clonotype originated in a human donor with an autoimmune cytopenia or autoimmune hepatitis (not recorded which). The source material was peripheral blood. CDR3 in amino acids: CASSPRAQVRGEKLFF.